This is a list of T cell receptor beta chains from one sample in a study of vaccination and CD4 T cells after COVID-19. TCRdb analysed the PCR reads with MiXCR anew, one entry per CDR3 protein. The repertoire holds over 14,000 distinct CDR3 sequences, with approximately 52% as singletons. These receptors lack a known antigen. The sequencing sample was made of CD4+ T cells from blood, cultured in vitro. The source is a human donor who had recovered from COVID-19. The conserved cysteine and the conserved F or W are not part of the CDR3 here. Only some rows state a clone size, as once, few, many or a class for expanded clones.

CDR3	size	V	J
ASSIRVFYEQY	.	TRBV19	TRBJ2-7
ASSSYQQGFPNEQY	.	TRBV27	TRBJ2-7
ASSYRTLSYEQY	few	TRBV6-2/TRBV6-3	TRBJ2-7
SARPGLETQY	few	TRBV20-1	TRBJ2-5
ASSQSGELF	few	TRBV14	TRBJ2-2
ASSPSGGGETQY	.	TRBV28	TRBJ2-5
ASSLGESPLH	.	TRBV7-9	TRBJ1-6
AWSLGTARDTQY	few	TRBV30	TRBJ2-3
ASSGAGALSHEQY	.	TRBV10-1	TRBJ2-7
ASSLIGGDTQY	.	TRBV27	TRBJ2-3
ASSYTRDQPQH	.	TRBV12-3/TRBV12-4	TRBJ1-5
ASSTPLSGGETQY	.	TRBV11-3	TRBJ2-5
ASTKEGYPSTDTQY	.	TRBV11-1	TRBJ2-3
ATRRDSFTDTQY	.	TRBV7-8	TRBJ2-3
ASSLLGAGQPQH	large	TRBV12-3/TRBV12-4	TRBJ1-5
AISQKGGTANTGELF	.	TRBV10-3	TRBJ2-2
ASSQDLGTGELF	few	TRBV4-3	TRBJ2-2
SAREVSGRETQY	.	TRBV20-1	TRBJ2-5
AVSEGGPYEQY	.	TRBV10-3	TRBJ2-7
ATSDSGQVEGTEAF	.	TRBV24-1	TRBJ1-1
SAIPTSGRQDTQY	few	TRBV20-1	TRBJ2-3
SQSQGGEGRNEQF	.	TRBV20-1	TRBJ2-1
ASSLTGTNSPLH	.	TRBV11-2	TRBJ1-6
ATSGIYGYT	.	TRBV24-1	TRBJ1-2